Listed here are 30 T cell receptor beta chains from one sample, sequenced in a study of T cells in Graves' hyperthyroidism and ophthalmopathy. It was RNA transcripts that yielded the amplified TCR beta CDR3 regions. First-round RT-PCR with HTBI primers amplified the TCR CDR3 region. TCRdb re-called the multiplex PCR reads through MiXCR, storing one row per CDR3 protein. The sample holds hundreds of thousands of distinct CDR3 sequences, 11% to 15% seen once. Sequenced input: blood. These receptors all come from a young woman with Graves' hyperthyroidism.

This chain links TRBV5-4 with TRBJ2-5; perhaps TRBD1 as D (5 bases). This CDR3 contains 14 residues. V was pared by 3 bases and J by 0 bases, with 9 bases between. Germline V gene data show CDR1 as SGHNT and CDR2 as YYREEE (reference sequence). CDR3 loop: CASSSTDYQETQYF. The CDR3 DNA sequence: TGTGCCAGCAGCTCGACAGACTACCAAGAGACCCAGTACTTC.

This clonotype came up a few times. V is TRBV18 and J is TRBJ1-2, with D possibly TRBD1 on 6 matching bases. Germline V gene data show CDR1 as KGHSH and CDR2 as LQKENI. This CDR3 has 15 residues. Trimming shortened V by 2 bases and J by 4 bases, and 14 bases separated the two germline ends. The CDR3, as DNA: TGTGCCAGCTCACCATCAGGGGACGTTAGCTATGGCTACACCTTC. This translates into CASSPSGDVSYGYTF. The full variable domain, completed using reference TRBV18 and TRBJ1-2, is NAGVMQNPRHLVRRRGQEARLRCSPMKGHSHVYWYRQLPEEGLKFMVYLQKENIIDESGMPKERFSAEFPKEGPSILRIQQVVRGDSAAYFCASSPSGDVSYGYTFGSGTRLTVV.

In this sample, this clonotype turned up many times. The chain combines TRBV6-5 with TRBJ2-2; 8 bases are a match to TRBD2. Germline CDR1 MNHEY, CDR2 SVGAGI. The CDR3 totals 18 residues. The junction had 8 bases not matched to a gene; V was cut back by 0 bases and J by 2 bases. CDR3 sequence reads: CASSYSIAGGVNTGELFF. DNA for the CDR3: TGTGCCAGCAGTTACTCGATTGCGGGAGGCGTTAACACCGGGGAGCTGTTTTTT.

The chain links TRBV7-6 to TRBJ2-1, with 9 bases fitting TRBD2. V shed 8 bases and J 6 bases; nucleotides not matched to a gene: 8. Germline-derived CDR1 and CDR2 are SGHVS and FNYEAQ. The length of the CDR3 is 14 residues. This CDR3 reads CASGGLAGRNEQFF. The CDR3 DNA reads as TGTGCCAGCGGGGGGCTAGCGGGACGCAATGAGCAGTTCTTC.

Only one count was recorded for this clonotype. The chain uses TRBV6-2 or TRBV6-3 and TRBJ2-2, with TRBD2 identical over 9 bases. From germline, CDR1 is MNHEY and CDR2 SVGEGT. The CDR3 length is 14 residues. V dropped 4 bases and J dropped 5; count of bases not matched to a gene: 2. CDR3 bases: TGTGCCAGCAGTTGGAGCGGGAGGACCGGGGAGCTGTTTTTT. Translating it yields CASSWSGRTGELFF.

This clonotype was observed a single time. V and J are TRBV20-1 and TRBJ2-1; 15 bases match TRBD2. J was trimmed by 2 bases and V by 6 bases; bases with no gene match: 8. The germline V gene encodes CDR1 DFQATT and CDR2 SNEGSKA (reference sequence). This CDR3 has 17 amino acids. The CDR3 protein is CSATGTSGRRTYNEQFF. The CDR3 DNA sequence: TGCAGTGCGACCGGGACTAGCGGGAGGAGGACCTACAATGAGCAGTTCTTC.

This clonotype was found a few times. J is TRBJ2-7 and V is TRBV5-5; 8 bases align to TRBD2. In germline, CDR1 is SGHKS, CDR2 YYEKEE (reference sequence). V shed 4 bases and J 2 bases; nucleotides not matched to a gene: 11. The CDR3 runs 16 residues. CDR3 region: CASSPWGVTSAYEQYF. The CDR3 DNA is TGTGCCAGCAGCCCCTGGGGGGTGACTAGCGCCTACGAGCAGTACTTC. Drawing the rest from reference TRBV5-5 and TRBJ2-7, the complete variable domain is DAGVTQSPTHLIKTRGQQVTLRCSPISGHKSVSWYQQVLGQGPQFIFQYYEKEERGRGNFPDRFSARQFPNYSSELNVNALLLGDSALYLCASSPWGVTSAYEQYFGPGTRLTVT.

Many counts were recorded for this clonotype. The chain employs TRBV30 and TRBJ1-2; D is possibly TRBD1 (5 bases). Germline lookup yields CDR1 GTSNPN and CDR2 SVGIG (reference sequence). V gave up 2 bases and J gave up 6 bases, with 13 bases separating them. This CDR3 region has 13 residues. DNA of the CDR3: TGTGCCTGGAGTATTGGGACCGCAAATGGCTACACCTTC. It yields the protein CAWSIGTANGYTF.

This rearrangement joins TRBV7-9 to TRBJ1-1; D not resolved. Germline V gene sequence: CDR1 SEHNR, CDR2 FQNEAQ (reference sequence). The CDR3 is made up of 14 amino acids. V gave up 1 base and J gave up 1 base, with 7 bases separating them. The CDR3: CASSLGDWNTEAFF. The CDR3 nucleotides are TGTGCCAGCAGCTTAGGGGATTGGAACACTGAAGCTTTCTTT.

This clonotype has only a few counts. The V gene is TRBV2, the J gene TRBJ2-3; tentatively, D is TRBD1 (6 bases). Germline CDR1 is SNHLY and CDR2 is FYNNEI. V was shortened by 4 bases and J by 1 base, with 15 bases between the two germline ends. The CDR3 length is 16 residues. CDR3 in DNA: TGTGCCAGCAGTGGACAGGAAACTTCGGGCACAGATACGCAGTATTTT. This gives the protein CASSGQETSGTDTQYF.

This clonotype was seen repeatedly, ten times or more. J is TRBJ1-2 and V is TRBV20-1; no reliable D call. The CDR3 has 11 amino acids. V lost 5 bases and J 2 bases, leaving 6 bases between the germline ends. Germline V gene sequence: CDR1 DFQATT, CDR2 SNEGSKA (reference sequence). As DNA, the CDR3 is TGCAGTGCTCAACAGAACTATGGCTACACCTTC. Its translation is CSAQQNYGYTF.

This clonotype was detected only a few times. This sequence joins TRBV11-2 and TRBJ2-5; 8 bases are a match to TRBD2. The ends lost 5 bases at V and 5 bases at J; junction bases unmatched: 13. The CDR3 totals 16 residues. The germline CDR1 and CDR2 sequences are SGHAT and FQNNGV. The CDR3 loop is CASSPGGGRSRETQYF. CDR3 sequence (DNA): TGTGCCAGCAGCCCGGGGGGGGGGAGGAGTAGGGAGACCCAGTACTTC.

Ten or more counts support this clonotype. The V gene is TRBV3-1, the J gene TRBJ2-2; D unresolved. Trimming cost V 3 bases and J 2 bases, with 7 bases left between them. This CDR3 has 14 residues. CDR1 is LGHDT and CDR2 is YNNKEL in the germline V gene (reference sequence). The CDR3 DNA follows: TGTGCCAGCAGCCACAGGAGAAACACCGGGGAGCTGTTTTTT. Residues: CASSHRRNTGELFF.

V gene TRBV4-1 combines with J gene TRBJ1-3; D is unclear. The CDR3 covers 14 residues. V was shortened by 2 bases and J by 4 bases, with 9 bases between the two germline ends. Germline CDR1 reads MGHRA; CDR2 reads YSYEKL. The CDR3 protein is CASSQSGKGNTIYF. The CDR3 nucleotides are TGCGCCAGCAGCCAATCCGGGAAAGGAAACACCATATATTTT.

This clonotype was counted at least ten times. V gene TRBV6-1 combines with J gene TRBJ2-7, with TRBD2 matching 14 bases. The CDR3 spans 14 residues. CDR1 and CDR2 (germline): MNHNS, SASEGT. V shed 6 bases and J 5 bases; nucleotides not matched to a gene: 3. Here the CDR3 reads CASRLTSGRDEQYF. The CDR3, as DNA: TGTGCCAGCAGGCTGACTAGCGGGAGGGACGAGCAGTACTTC.

This clonotype was recorded at least ten times. V and J are TRBV4-2 and TRBJ2-7; TRBD1 might be the D (6 bases). The CDR3 consists of 13 residues. V lost 8 bases and J lost 0, with 11 bases in between. Germline CDR1 LGHNA, CDR2 YNFKEQ. The CDR3 DNA sequence: TGTGCCAGCCGAGAGGACAGCTCCTACGAGCAGTACTTC. It codes for CASREDSSYEQYF.

The chain recombines TRBV6-2 or TRBV6-3 with TRBJ2-1; 9 nucleotides line up with TRBD2. Germline CDR1 is MNHEY and CDR2 is SVGEGT. The CDR3 contains 17 residues. V was pared by 2 bases and J by 7 bases, with 12 bases of the junction left unmatched. The CDR3 loop is CASSYPRGSGSLNEQFF. The CDR3 DNA is TGTGCCAGCAGTTACCCCCGGGGTAGCGGGAGTCTAAATGAGCAGTTCTTC.

This clonotype appeared a few times. A single base separates this from a much larger clone, so it may be a read error. A read error is likely, as this CDR3 ends without the conserved phenylalanine or tryptophan. The chain has TRBV28 and TRBJ2-5; no definite D call. The CDR3 consists of 15 residues. V was pared by 3 bases and J by 3 bases, with 14 bases between. The germline gives CDR1 MDHEN, CDR2 SYDVKM. The CDR3 DNA reads TGTGCCAGCAGTTTCTGGGCCCGGGCCGAAGAGACCCAGTACTCC. Its protein is CASSFWARAEETQYS.

Only a few counts were recorded for this clonotype. V and J are TRBV7-9 and TRBJ1-4, with TRBD1 matching over 7 bases. The CDR3 has 15 residues. CDR1 and CDR2 (germline): SEHNR, FQNEAQ (reference sequence). The junction had 6 bases not matched to a gene; V was cut back by 5 bases and J by 3 bases. The CDR3 here is CASSPNRGSNEKLFF. In DNA form, the CDR3 reads TGTGCCAGCAGCCCAAACAGGGGATCTAATGAAAAACTGTTTTTT.

Turning to this clonotype: Since a much larger clone is just one base distant, this may be a read error. The conserved closing phenylalanine or tryptophan is absent in this CDR3, likely reflecting a read error. CDR3 residues: CASSLDSTPTYEQYL. Here the CDR3 DNA reads TGTGCCAGCAGCTTAGATTCTACGCCGACCTACGAGCAGTACTTA. The J gene is TRBJ2-7, the V gene TRBV7-9; D uncertain. Trimming left V 1 base short and J 2 bases short, with 12 bases between. Germline CDR1 SEHNR, CDR2 FQNEAQ (reference sequence). There are 15 residues in the CDR3.

The sample holds a few counts of this clonotype. The chain uses TRBV13 and TRBJ2-2, with TRBD1 identical over 10 bases. Germline lookup yields CDR1 PRHDT and CDR2 FYEKMQ (reference sequence). CDR3 size: 16 residues. J gave up 3 bases and V 7 bases, and 8 bases lay outside the gene matches. The CDR3 coding sequence is TGTGCCAGCATTTCGAGGGACAGGGGTTACACCGGGGAGCTGTTTTTT. It is translated as CASISRDRGYTGELFF.

Only a few counts were recorded for this clonotype. The chain links TRBV18 to TRBJ1-2, with TRBD1 matching 9 bases. Germline lookup yields CDR1 KGHSH and CDR2 LQKENI. J was trimmed by 0 bases and V by 2 bases; bases with no gene match: 7. The CDR3 totals 17 residues. The DNA of the CDR3 is TGTGCCAGCTCACCAACCGGGACAGGGTGGGCTAACTATGGCTACACCTTC. Translating it yields CASSPTGTGWANYGYTF.

The table lists this clonotype with many counts. V usage is TRBV12-3 or TRBV12-4 and J usage is TRBJ2-7, with 13 bases aligning to TRBD2. There are 17 residues in the CDR3. V was clipped by 2 bases and J by 3 bases; unmatched bases: 7. DNA of the CDR3: TGTGCCAGCAGTTTAAAGCCATGGACTAGCGGGAGCTACGAGCAGTACTTC. The encoded protein is CASSLKPWTSGSYEQYF.

This clonotype showed up just a few times. The rearrangement links TRBV13 to TRBJ2-3; a weak D match, TRBD2 (6 bases). This CDR3 is built from 17 residues. The germline V gene has CDR1 PRHDT and CDR2 FYEKMQ (reference sequence). Trimming left V 2 bases short and J 10 bases short, with 25 bases between. The CDR3 region is CASSLNRDSQSQRAQYF. CDR3 sequence (DNA): TGTGCCAGCAGCTTAAATCGGGACTCTCAATCCCAAAGGGCGCAGTATTTT.

This clonotype was observed at least ten times. CDR3 sequence (DNA): TGTGCCAGCAGCCCTCCGGGACTAGCGGTCAATGAGCAGTTCTTC. This gives the protein CASSPPGLAVNEQFF. V is TRBV3-1 and J is TRBJ2-1; 11 bases agree with TRBD2. CDR1 LGHDT and CDR2 YNNKEL come from the germline V gene (reference sequence). This CDR3 has 15 amino acids. Losses at the gene ends were 4 bases for V and 6 bases for J; bases not matched to a gene: 5.

This clonotype was counted ten times or more. The chain recombines TRBV3-1 with TRBJ1-2; 9 nucleotides match TRBD1. The CDR3 loop spans 15 amino acids. V lost 3 bases and J lost 4; bases outside the gene matches: 6. CDR1 is LGHDT and CDR2 is YNNKEL in the germline V gene (reference sequence). CDR3 in amino acids: CASSHPGQGSYGYTF. The CDR3 DNA reads TGTGCCAGCAGCCACCCGGGACAGGGATCCTATGGCTACACCTTC.

This clonotype was counted between two and nine times. The gene calls are TRBV6-5 and TRBJ2-3; the D call may be TRBD1 or TRBD2 (5 bases each). Germline CDR1 reads MNHEY; CDR2 reads SVGAGI. Trimming removed 0 bases from V and 4 bases from J, with 11 bases in between. This CDR3 is 15 amino acids long. CDR3 region: CASSYSVGDADTQYF. The CDR3 DNA follows: TGTGCCAGCAGTTACTCGGTCGGGGACGCAGATACGCAGTATTTT.

The rearrangement joins TRBV4-3 to TRBJ1-6, with 7 bases aligning to TRBD1. V lost 0 bases to trimming and J lost 7 bases; unmatched junction nucleotides: 6. The germline V gene has CDR1 LGHNA and CDR2 YSLEER. The CDR3 has 16 amino acids. The CDR3 here is CASSQDPPRGNSPLHF. The CDR3 nucleotides read TGCGCCAGCAGCCAAGATCCGCCCAGGGGGAATTCACCCCTCCACTTT.

V gene TRBV6-2 or TRBV6-3 combines with J gene TRBJ2-7; no definite D call. V dropped 1 base and J dropped 2 bases, with 12 bases sitting between them. The CDR3 has 15 amino acids. Germline V gene lookup returns CDR1 MNHEY and CDR2 SVGEGT. CDR3 DNA sequence: TGTGCCAGCAGTTACTTCGGACCCTCGACCTACGAGCAGTACTTC. Protein product: CASSYFGPSTYEQYF.

This clonotype was recorded at least ten times. The chain couples TRBV28 to TRBJ2-7, with D tentatively TRBD2 (5 bases). This CDR3 is built from 16 residues. With 6 bases removed from V and 2 bases from J, the gap between germline ends came to 20 bases. Germline CDR1 MDHEN, CDR2 SYDVKM. DNA of the CDR3: TGTGCCAGCAGCTCATGGGATGGGAGTGATACCTACGAGCAGTACTTC. As protein: CASSSWDGSDTYEQYF.